This T cell receptor (beta chain) was identified during a study of neoadjuvant anti-PD-1 for oral cavity cancer. Study information: Before surgery, most patients got three to four biweekly 3 mg/kg nivolumab doses. Patients without progression received a fourth nivolumab dose around day 43, then surgical resection on days 50-56.

The CDR3 loop spans 14 amino acids. V lost 1 base to trimming and J lost 6 bases; unmatched junction nucleotides: 4. Germline V CDR1 and CDR2: MNHEY, SVGAGI. Sample time point: after neoadjuvant nivolumab, at surgical resection. The patients had HPV-negative, locally advanced oral cavity squamous cell carcinoma. The assay was immunoSEQ multiplex PCR, and TCRdb's table has in-frame clones only and misses some. The data hold roughly 40,000 clones, with approximately 80% observed a single time. The sequence derives from a person between 40 and 85 years old with oral cavity squamous cell carcinoma. The chain joins TRBV6-5 to TRBJ1-2, with 8 bases lining up with TRBD1. The specimen comprised PBMCs, sampled after nivolumab (anti-PD-1) treatment. The CDR3 DNA sequence: TGTGCCAGCAGTTACTGGCAGACAGGGGATGGCTACACCTTC. Translation gives CASSYWQTGDGYTF.